The 20 T cell receptor beta chains presented below share a single source sample, sequenced in a study of T cells in localized non-small cell lung cancer. Here immunoSEQ multiplex PCR was the method, and the copy in TCRdb shows in-frame clones only, minus some. This repertoire shows about 690 clones, 20% to 25% found once; its top ten account for under 8%. The sample consisted of lung tumor tissue, taken before any cancer treatment. The source is a woman aged 40 to 75 with stage III lung adenocarcinoma.

J is TRBJ2-7 and V is TRBV19; D perhaps matches TRBD2 (5 bases). V was trimmed by 1 base and J by 0 bases, leaving 10 bases between them. The CDR3 loop spans 15 amino acids. Germline V gene data show CDR1 as LNHDA and CDR2 as SQIVND (reference sequence). CDR3: CASSIGTLSSYEQYF. DNA for the CDR3: TGTGCCAGTAGTATAGGGACTCTCAGCTCCTACGAGCAGTACTTC.

The chain uses TRBV28 and TRBJ2-1, with D possibly being TRBD1 or TRBD2 (5 bases each). The length of the CDR3 is 17 residues. The V end was cut by 1 base, the J end by 4 bases, with 17 bases between. Germline assignment: CDR1 MDHEN and CDR2 SYDVKM. DNA of the CDR3: TGTGCCAGCAGTTTATCCGGGACGGGGAATATTTACAATGAGCAGTTCTTC. This gives the protein CASSLSGTGNIYNEQFF.

In this sample, this clone turned up a few times. The gene calls are TRBV11-3 and TRBJ2-7; 8 nucleotides agree with TRBD2. This CDR3 is built from 15 residues. Germline values: CDR1 SGHNT, CDR2 YENEEA. J gave up 7 bases and V 3 bases, and 11 bases lay outside the gene matches. The CDR3 spells CASSLLRGLVVEQYF. The CDR3 bases are TGTGCCAGCAGCTTGCTTAGGGGACTAGTGGTGGAGCAGTACTTC.

This clone was picked up one time. J is TRBJ2-7 and V is TRBV28; 10 bases are shared with TRBD2. Germline loops: CDR1 MDHEN, CDR2 SYDVKM. The V gene end was trimmed by 7 bases and the J gene end by 2 bases; junction bases not matched to a gene: 17. The CDR3 is 18 residues long. Here the CDR3 DNA reads TGTGCCAGCACCTGGGGTCTAGCGGGAGACCCGAGGGCCTACGAGCAGTACTTC. Translating it yields CASTWGLAGDPRAYEQYF.

This clone was picked up a small number of times. This chain joins TRBV28 and TRBJ1-2; 7 nucleotides match TRBD1. V was clipped by 8 bases and J by 2 bases; unmatched bases: 2. From germline, CDR1 is MDHEN and CDR2 SYDVKM. This CDR3 is 12 amino acids long. The CDR3 sequence: CASQTGNYGYTF. CDR3 nucleotide sequence: TGTGCCAGCCAGACAGGGAACTATGGCTACACCTTC.

The chain links TRBV29-1 to TRBJ2-7, with D uncertain. CDR3 length: 12 residues. The germline gives CDR1 SQVTM, CDR2 ANQGSEA. The V end was cut by 1 base, the J end by 7 bases, with 11 bases between. This chain's CDR3 is CSVEGGVREQYF. DNA of the CDR3: TGCAGCGTTGAAGGTGGGGTGAGGGAGCAGTACTTC.

This clone was recorded a few times. Here the CDR3 reads CASSLAGGGLDNEQFF. CDR3 in DNA: TGTGCCAGCAGCTTAGCGGGAGGTGGCTTAGACAATGAGCAGTTCTTC. This chain connects TRBV25-1 to TRBJ2-1; 10 bases line up with TRBD2. Germline CDR1 reads MGHDK; CDR2 reads SYGVNS. The junction had 10 bases not matched to a gene; V was cut back by 6 bases and J by 5 bases. The CDR3 spans 16 residues.

This clone is large within its sample. The chain links TRBV6-8 to TRBJ2-7, with TRBD1 identical over 10 bases. The CDR3 sequence is 16 residues long. The germline V gene encodes CDR1 MNHGY and CDR2 SAAAGT. Unmatched junction bases numbered 10, after V lost 0 bases and J lost 8 bases. CDR3 in DNA: TGTGCCAGCAGTTACTCGACAGGGGGCCCTCTTATGAAGCAGTACTTC. This translates into CASSYSTGGPLMKQYF.

This clone was seen only a few times. V is TRBV1 and J is TRBJ2-6; the D call in the table, TRBD2, was not verified against the DNA. TRBV1 is a documented pseudogene. The CDR3 runs to 17 residues. CDR3 in amino acids: CTSRSGGAQSRANVLTF. CDR3 bases: TGCACCAGCAGGTCGGGGGGTGCACAAAGTCGGGCCAACGTCCTGACTTTC.

V gene TRBV28 combines with J gene TRBJ1-1, with unresolved D. The CDR3 loop spans 15 amino acids. From germline, CDR1 is MDHEN and CDR2 SYDVKM. V was pared by 8 bases and J by 0 bases, with 16 bases between. In DNA form, the CDR3 reads TGTGCCAGCCTCTCGGGAGGGAAACTGAACACTGAAGCTTTCTTT. Translated: CASLSGGKLNTEAFF.

By sample fraction, this clone is large (0.1 to 1%). This chain links TRBV6-8 with TRBJ2-2; D is undetermined. Trimming left V 4 bases short and J 3 bases short, with 3 bases between. This CDR3 is 12 amino acids long. Germline CDR1 and CDR2: MNHGY and SAAAGT. The CDR3 protein is CASSWDTGELFF. Here the CDR3 DNA reads TGTGCCAGCAGTTGGGACACCGGGGAGCTGTTTTTT.

A few counts support this clone. The CDR3 loop reads CASSTRTGWGGDTEAFF. The CDR3 DNA sequence: TGTGCCAGCAGCACCCGGACAGGGTGGGGCGGGGACACTGAAGCTTTCTTT. The chain combines TRBV11-3 with TRBJ1-1; 8 bases map to TRBD1. This CDR3 comprises 17 residues. Germline CDR1 SGHNT, CDR2 YENEEA. V lost 5 bases, J lost 3 bases, and 14 bases stayed unmatched.

This clone has a handful of counts. V gene TRBV30 combines with J gene TRBJ2-1; no clear D. This CDR3 has 15 amino acids. Germline V gives CDR1 GTSNPN, CDR2 SVGIG (reference sequence). With 1 base removed from V and 2 bases from J, the gap between germline ends came to 12 bases. The CDR3 is CAWSAFGGPYNEQFF. In DNA, the CDR3 is TGTGCCTGGAGTGCTTTTGGCGGACCCTACAATGAGCAGTTCTTC.

In its sample, this clone is large. The V and J genes are TRBV6-8 and TRBJ2-1; 9 bases match TRBD2. V was clipped by 8 bases and J by 9 bases; unmatched bases: 14. This CDR3 is built from 15 residues. Germline CDR1 MNHGY, CDR2 SAAAGT. The CDR3 nucleotides are TGTGCCAGCCCTCCAGTGGCGGGAGGGTACGGTGAGCAGTTCTTC. It translates to CASPPVAGGYGEQFF.

This clone was counted a few times. V and J are TRBV11-3 and TRBJ2-2; D is uncertain. The CDR3 extends over 16 amino acids. The V and J ends lost 1 base and 6 bases respectively, with 15 bases between them. Germline values: CDR1 SGHNT, CDR2 YENEEA. CDR3 in amino acids: CASSLVEFHSAGELFF. CDR3 DNA sequence: TGTGCCAGCAGCTTAGTCGAGTTTCATAGTGCCGGGGAGCTGTTTTTT.

This clone came up a few times. The J gene is TRBJ2-1, the V gene TRBV6-8, with TRBD1 matching over 7 bases. Losses at the gene ends were 2 bases for V and 7 bases for J; bases not matched to a gene: 2. Germline values: CDR1 MNHGY, CDR2 SAAAGT. The CDR3 consists of 13 residues. The CDR3, as DNA: TGTGCCAGCAGTTACACGACAGGGAATGAGCAGTTCTTC. Residues: CASSYTTGNEQFF.

By frequency in the sample, this clone is large. V and J are TRBV11-3 and TRBJ1-2, with 8 bases fitting TRBD1. Germline loops: CDR1 SGHNT, CDR2 YENEEA. V gave up 7 bases and J gave up 5 bases; unmatched junction bases: 9. This CDR3 comprises 14 residues. The CDR3 DNA follows: TGTGCCAGCACCCGAGGGACAGGAGAGTATGGCTACACCTTC. As protein: CASTRGTGEYGYTF.

The chain couples TRBV6-8 to TRBJ2-7; D ambiguous. CDR1 and CDR2 (germline): MNHGY, SAAAGT. Trimming took off 3 bases at V and 2 bases at J, with 5 bases between the two ends. The CDR3 loop spans 12 amino acids. Written as DNA, the CDR3 is TGTGCCAGCAGTTATCCGACCTACGAGCAGTACTTC. It is translated as CASSYPTYEQYF.

This chain uses TRBV19 with TRBJ2-7; the match to TRBD2 covers 7 bases. From germline, CDR1 is LNHDA and CDR2 SQIVND (reference sequence). This CDR3 is built from 14 residues. V lost 1 base to trimming and J lost 6 bases; unmatched junction nucleotides: 6. CDR3 sequence reads: CASSIGGSKGEQYF. CDR3 DNA sequence: TGTGCCAGTAGTATAGGCGGGAGTAAAGGCGAGCAGTACTTC.

There are a few counts of this clone. The J gene is TRBJ1-2, the V gene TRBV9; a possible D gene is TRBD1 (6 bases). Looked up from germline, CDR1 is SGDLS and CDR2 is YYNGEE. The CDR3 is 15 amino acids. Deletions cut 5 bases from V and 7 bases from J, with 21 bases between. The DNA of the CDR3 is TGTGCCAGCAGTGATAAGGGTCAGGGGTTGAGTGGCTACACCTTC. This translates into CASSDKGQGLSGYTF.